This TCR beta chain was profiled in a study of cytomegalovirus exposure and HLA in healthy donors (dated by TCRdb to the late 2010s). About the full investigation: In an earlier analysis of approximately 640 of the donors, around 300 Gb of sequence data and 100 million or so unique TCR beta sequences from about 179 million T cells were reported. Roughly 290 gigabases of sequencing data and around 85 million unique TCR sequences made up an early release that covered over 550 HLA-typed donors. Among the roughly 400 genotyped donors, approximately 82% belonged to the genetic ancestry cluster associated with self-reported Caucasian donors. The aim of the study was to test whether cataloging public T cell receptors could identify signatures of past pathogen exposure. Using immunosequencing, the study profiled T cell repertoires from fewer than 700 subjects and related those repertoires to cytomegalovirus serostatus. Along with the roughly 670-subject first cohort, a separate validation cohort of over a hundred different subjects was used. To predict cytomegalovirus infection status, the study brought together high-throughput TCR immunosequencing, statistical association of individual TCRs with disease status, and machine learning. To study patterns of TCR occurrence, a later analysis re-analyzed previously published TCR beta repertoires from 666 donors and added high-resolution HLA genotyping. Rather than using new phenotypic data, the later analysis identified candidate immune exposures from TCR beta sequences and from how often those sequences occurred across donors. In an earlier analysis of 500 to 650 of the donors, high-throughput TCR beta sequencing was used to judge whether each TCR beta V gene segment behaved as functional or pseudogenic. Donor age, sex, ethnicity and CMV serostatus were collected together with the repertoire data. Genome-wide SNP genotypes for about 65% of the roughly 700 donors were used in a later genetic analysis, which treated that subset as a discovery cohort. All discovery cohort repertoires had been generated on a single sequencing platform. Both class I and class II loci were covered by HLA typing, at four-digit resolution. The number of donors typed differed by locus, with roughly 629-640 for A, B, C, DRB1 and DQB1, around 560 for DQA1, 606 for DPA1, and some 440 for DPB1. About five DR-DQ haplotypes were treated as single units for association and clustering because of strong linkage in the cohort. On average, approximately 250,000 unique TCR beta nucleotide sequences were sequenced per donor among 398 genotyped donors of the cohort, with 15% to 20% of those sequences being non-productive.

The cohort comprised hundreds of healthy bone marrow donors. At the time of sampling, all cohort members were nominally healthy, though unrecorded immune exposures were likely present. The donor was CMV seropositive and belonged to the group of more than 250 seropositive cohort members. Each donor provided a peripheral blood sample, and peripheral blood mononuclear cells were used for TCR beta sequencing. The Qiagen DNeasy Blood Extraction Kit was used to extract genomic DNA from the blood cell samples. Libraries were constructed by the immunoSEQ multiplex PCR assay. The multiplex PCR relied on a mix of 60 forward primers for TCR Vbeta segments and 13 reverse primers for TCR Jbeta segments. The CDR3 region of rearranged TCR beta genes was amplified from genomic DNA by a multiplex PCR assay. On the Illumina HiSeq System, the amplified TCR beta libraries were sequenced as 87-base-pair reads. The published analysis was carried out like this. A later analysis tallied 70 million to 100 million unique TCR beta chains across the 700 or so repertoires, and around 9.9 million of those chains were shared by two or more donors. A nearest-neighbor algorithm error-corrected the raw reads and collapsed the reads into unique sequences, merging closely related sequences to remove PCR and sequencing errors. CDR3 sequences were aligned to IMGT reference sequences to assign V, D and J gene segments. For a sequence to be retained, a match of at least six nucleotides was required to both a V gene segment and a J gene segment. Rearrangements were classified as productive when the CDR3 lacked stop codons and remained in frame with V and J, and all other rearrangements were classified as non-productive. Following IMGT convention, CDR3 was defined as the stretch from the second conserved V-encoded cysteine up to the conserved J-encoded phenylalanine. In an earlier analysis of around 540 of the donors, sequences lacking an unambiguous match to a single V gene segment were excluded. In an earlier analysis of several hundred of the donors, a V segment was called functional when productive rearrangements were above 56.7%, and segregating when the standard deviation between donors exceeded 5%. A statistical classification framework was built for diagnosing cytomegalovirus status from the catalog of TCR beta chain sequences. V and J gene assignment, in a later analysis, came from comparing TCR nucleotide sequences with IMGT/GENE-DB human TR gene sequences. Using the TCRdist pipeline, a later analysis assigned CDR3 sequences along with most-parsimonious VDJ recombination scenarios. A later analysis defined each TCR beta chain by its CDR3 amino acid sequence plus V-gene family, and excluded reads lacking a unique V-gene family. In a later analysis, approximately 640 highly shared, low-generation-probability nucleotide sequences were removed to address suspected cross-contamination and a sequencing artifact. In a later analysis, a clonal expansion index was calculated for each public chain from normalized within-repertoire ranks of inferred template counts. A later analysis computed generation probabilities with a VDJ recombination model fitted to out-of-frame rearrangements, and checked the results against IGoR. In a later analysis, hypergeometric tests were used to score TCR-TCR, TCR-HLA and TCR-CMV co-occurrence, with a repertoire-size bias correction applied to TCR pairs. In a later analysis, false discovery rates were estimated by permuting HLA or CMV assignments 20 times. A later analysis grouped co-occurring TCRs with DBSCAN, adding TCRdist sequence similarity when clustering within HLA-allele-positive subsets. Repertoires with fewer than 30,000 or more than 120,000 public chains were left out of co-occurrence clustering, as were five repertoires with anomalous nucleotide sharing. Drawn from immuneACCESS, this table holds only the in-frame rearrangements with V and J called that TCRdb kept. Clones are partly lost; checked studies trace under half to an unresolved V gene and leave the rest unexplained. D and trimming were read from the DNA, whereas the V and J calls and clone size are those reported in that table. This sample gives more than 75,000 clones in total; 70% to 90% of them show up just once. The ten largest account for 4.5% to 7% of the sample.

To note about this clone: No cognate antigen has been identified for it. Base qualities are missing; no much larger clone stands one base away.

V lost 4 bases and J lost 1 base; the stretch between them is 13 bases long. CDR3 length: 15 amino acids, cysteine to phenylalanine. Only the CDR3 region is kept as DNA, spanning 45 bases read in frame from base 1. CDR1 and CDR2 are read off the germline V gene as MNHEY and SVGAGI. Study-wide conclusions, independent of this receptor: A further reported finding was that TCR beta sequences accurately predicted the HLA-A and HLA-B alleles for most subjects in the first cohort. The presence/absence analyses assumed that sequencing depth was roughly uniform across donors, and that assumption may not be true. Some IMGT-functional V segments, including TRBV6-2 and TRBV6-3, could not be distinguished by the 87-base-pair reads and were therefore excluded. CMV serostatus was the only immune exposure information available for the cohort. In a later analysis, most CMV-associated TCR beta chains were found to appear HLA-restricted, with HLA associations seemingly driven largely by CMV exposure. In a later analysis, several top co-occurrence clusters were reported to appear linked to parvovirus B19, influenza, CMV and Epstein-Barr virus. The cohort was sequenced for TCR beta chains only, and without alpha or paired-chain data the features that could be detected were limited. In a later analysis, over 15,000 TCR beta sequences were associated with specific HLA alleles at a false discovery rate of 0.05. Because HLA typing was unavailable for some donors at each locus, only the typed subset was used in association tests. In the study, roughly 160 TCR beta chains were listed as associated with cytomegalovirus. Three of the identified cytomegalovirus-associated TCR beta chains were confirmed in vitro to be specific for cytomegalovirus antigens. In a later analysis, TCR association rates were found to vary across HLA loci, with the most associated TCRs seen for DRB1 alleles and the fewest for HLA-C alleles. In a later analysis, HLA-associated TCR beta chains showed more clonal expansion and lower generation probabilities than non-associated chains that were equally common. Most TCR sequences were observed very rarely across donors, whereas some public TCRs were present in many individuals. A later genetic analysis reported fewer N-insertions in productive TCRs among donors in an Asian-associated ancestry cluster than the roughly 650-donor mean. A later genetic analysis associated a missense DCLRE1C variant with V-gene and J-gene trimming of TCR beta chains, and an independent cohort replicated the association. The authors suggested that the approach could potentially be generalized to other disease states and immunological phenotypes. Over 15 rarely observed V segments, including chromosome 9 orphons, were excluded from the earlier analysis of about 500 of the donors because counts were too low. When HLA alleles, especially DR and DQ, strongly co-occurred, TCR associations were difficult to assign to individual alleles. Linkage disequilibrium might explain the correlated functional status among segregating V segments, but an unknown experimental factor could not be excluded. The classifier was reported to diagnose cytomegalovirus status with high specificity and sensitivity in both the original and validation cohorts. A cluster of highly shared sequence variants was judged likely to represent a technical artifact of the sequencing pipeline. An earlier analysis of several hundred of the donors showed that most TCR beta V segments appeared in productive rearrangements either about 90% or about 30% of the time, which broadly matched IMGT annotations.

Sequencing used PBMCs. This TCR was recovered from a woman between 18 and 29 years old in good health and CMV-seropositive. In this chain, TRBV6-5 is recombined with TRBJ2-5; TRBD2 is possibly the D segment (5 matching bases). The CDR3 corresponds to CASSFGGRSQETQYF. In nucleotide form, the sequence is TGTGCCAGCAGTTTTGGCGGGCGGAGCCAAGAGACCCAGTACTTC.